This passage covers 21 T cell receptor beta chains from one sample sequenced in a study of shared clonotypes between healthy human individuals. The protocol was immunoSEQ multiplex PCR, while the TCRdb copy is restricted to in-frame clones and leaves out a portion. Of roughly 2,300,000 clones listed, roughly 90% are singletons. The source material was naive CD4+ T cells from PBMCs. The subset: CD45RA+ positively selected. These receptors came from a man between 18 and 35 years old in good health. Some clones in this sample may be carry-over from other donors' samples.

The V gene is TRBV19, the J gene TRBJ1-4, with unresolved D. The CDR3 totals 19 residues. The V end was cut by 3 bases, the J end by 0 bases, with 20 bases between. Germline V gives CDR1 LNHDA, CDR2 SQIVND (reference sequence). Here the CDR3 DNA reads TGTGCCAGTAGTATGAGCTCTTATCGGGCATCAGCAACTAATGAAAAACTGTTTTTT. Residues: CASSMSSYRASATNEKLFF.

The chain links TRBV4-3 to TRBJ2-2, with TRBD2 matching over 9 bases. CDR1 and CDR2 (germline): LGHNA, YSLEER. The CDR3 totals 16 residues. Unmatched junction bases numbered 1, after V lost 1 base and J lost 1 base. The CDR3 spells CASSQALAGNTGELFF. CDR3 bases: TGCGCCAGCAGCCAAGCACTAGCGGGGAACACCGGGGAGCTGTTTTTT.

The rearrangement links TRBV18 to TRBJ2-2; the D is unclear. The CDR3 contains 16 residues. Germline lookup yields CDR1 KGHSH and CDR2 LQKENI. V dropped 3 bases and J dropped 3 bases, with 14 bases sitting between them. CDR3 coding DNA: TGTGCCAGCTCACCCACACCCACCCCGGACACCGGGGAGCTGTTTTTT. This codes for CASSPTPTPDTGELFF. Together with reference TRBV18 and TRBJ2-2, the CDR3 gives the full variable domain: NAGVMQNPRHLVRRRGQEARLRCSPMKGHSHVYWYRQLPEEGLKFMVYLQKENIIDESGMPKERFSAEFPKEGPSILRIQQVVRGDSAAYFCASSPTPTPDTGELFFGEGSRLTVL.

Remarks on this clone: No DNA is shown, since the ends of the CDR3 on it are uncertain; the CDR3 is the one TCRdb lists. V and J are TRBV6-1 and TRBJ2-1. The germline CDR1 and CDR2 sequences are MNHNS and SASEGT. The CDR3 is made up of 15 amino acids, end residues included. CDR3: CASSEAVGAGSVGFF.

The chain is built from TRBV28 and TRBJ1-5, with TRBD1 identical over 7 bases. V lost 5 bases and J lost 0; bases outside the gene matches: 10. This CDR3 contains 17 residues. In germline, CDR1 is MDHEN, CDR2 SYDVKM. For the CDR3, the DNA is TGTGCCAGCAGTCCTGGGACAGTAATTAATAGCAATCAGCCCCAGCATTTT. Translated, it gives CASSPGTVINSNQPQHF.

The chain couples TRBV4-3 to TRBJ2-1, with D hard to call. Trimming took 2 bases from V and 6 from J, leaving 2 bases between them. Per germline, CDR1 LGHNA and CDR2 YSLEER. The CDR3 covers 11 residues. The CDR3 sequence: CASSQSNEQFF. CDR3 nucleotide sequence: TGCGCCAGCAGCCAAAGCAATGAGCAGTTCTTC.

The genes are TRBV18 and TRBJ2-5; TRBD1 agrees at 7 bases. The CDR3 is made up of 13 amino acids. The V segment lost 5 bases and the J segment 2 bases; nucleotides outside the gene matches: 2. Germline assignment: CDR1 KGHSH and CDR2 LQKENI. CDR3 in DNA: TGTGCCAGCTCAACCAGGGGGCAAGAGACCCAGTACTTC. This gives the protein CASSTRGQETQYF.

The chain joins TRBV5-1 to TRBJ2-7; the D gene is possibly TRBD2 (7 bases). Trimming left V 0 bases short and J 2 bases short, with 15 bases between. The CDR3 length is 16 residues. The V gene's germline CDR1 is SGHRS and CDR2 YFSETQ. CDR3 coding DNA: TGCGCCAGCAGCTTGGAGAGGCGGGGGCTCACCTACGAGCAGTACTTC. Translated: CASSLERRGLTYEQYF.

This chain connects TRBV12-5 to TRBJ1-1; weak D call: TRBD1 (5 bases). Trimming removed 1 base at V and 3 bases at J, with 9 bases between. There are 14 residues in the CDR3. Germline CDR1 LGHNT, CDR2 FRNRAP. The CDR3 here is CASGLGGRDTEAFF. The CDR3 nucleotides read TGTGCTAGTGGTTTGGGGGGGAGAGACACTGAAGCTTTCTTT. The variable domain in full, with the rest retrieved from reference TRBV12-5 and TRBJ1-1, is DARVTQTPRHKVTEMGQEVTMRCQPILGHNTVFWYRQTMMQGLELLAYFRNRAPLDDSGMPKDRFSAEMPDATLATLKIQPSEPRDSAVYFCASGLGGRDTEAFFGQGTRLTVV.

Note on this clone: At the DNA level, this CDR3 is encoded by other sequences in the same sample as well. The CDR3 spells CASSLEASGTDTQYF. As DNA, the CDR3 is TGCGCCAGCAGCTTGGAGGCCTCAGGCACAGATACGCAGTATTTT. V and J are TRBV5-1 and TRBJ2-3; D remains unclear. The V gene lost 0 bases and the J gene lost 1 base, with 9 bases spanning the gap. Germline loops: CDR1 SGHRS, CDR2 YFSETQ. The CDR3 is made up of 15 amino acids. The variable domain in full, completed from reference TRBV5-1 and TRBJ2-3, reads KAGVTQTPRYLIKTRGQQVTLSCSPISGHRSVSWYQQTPGQGLQFLFEYFSETQRNKGNFPGRFSGRQFSNSRSEMNVSTLELGDSALYLCASSLEASGTDTQYFGPGTRLTVL.

This chain uses TRBV5-4 with TRBJ1-1; tentative D call: TRBD1 (5 bases). This CDR3 comprises 16 residues. The V end was cut by 4 bases, the J end by 0 bases, with 16 bases between. Per the germline V gene, CDR1 is SGHNT and CDR2 is YYREEE (reference sequence). The CDR3 is CASSPPGDRMNTEAFF. The DNA for the CDR3 is TGTGCCAGCAGCCCGCCGGGGGATCGTATGAACACTGAAGCTTTCTTT. Variable domain in full (rest from reference TRBV5-4 and TRBJ1-1): ETGVTQSPTHLIKTRGQQVTLRCSSQSGHNTVSWYQQALGQGPQFIFQYYREEENGRGNFPPRFSGLQFPNYSSELNVNALELDDSALYLCASSPPGDRMNTEAFFGQGTRLTVV.

This clone has a handful of counts. The chain carries TRBV2 and TRBJ1-5; unclear D gene. Germline loops: CDR1 SNHLY, CDR2 FYNNEI. The CDR3 runs 14 residues. V dropped 8 bases and J dropped 7 bases, with 18 bases sitting between them. The CDR3 spells CASGIDRVGQPQHF. The CDR3 nucleotides read TGTGCCAGCGGTATAGATAGGGTAGGGCAGCCCCAGCATTTT. The variable domain in full, with the rest retrieved from reference TRBV2 and TRBJ1-5, is EPEVTQTPSHQVTQMGQEVILRCVPISNHLYFYWYRQILGQKVEFLVSFYNNEISEKSEIFDDQFSVERPDGSNFTLKIRSTKLEDSAMYFCASGIDRVGQPQHFGDGTRLSIL.

As DNA, the CDR3 is TGTGCCAGCAGTTCTGGGACGGTGAACACTGAAGCTTTCTTT. Its protein product is CASSSGTVNTEAFF. The V and J genes are TRBV7-2 and TRBJ1-1; D possibly corresponds to TRBD1 (5 bases). There are 14 residues in the CDR3. Germline V gives CDR1 SGHTA, CDR2 FQGNSA. V was trimmed by 6 bases and J by 0 bases, leaving 11 bases between them.

The chain is built from TRBV9 and TRBJ2-1, with 9 bases lining up with TRBD1. With 3 bases clipped from V and 4 bases from J, the junction kept 8 bases outside the gene matches. Per germline, CDR1 SGDLS and CDR2 YYNGEE. The CDR3 has 16 residues. This chain's CDR3 is CASSAGTGGGYNEQFF. The CDR3 nucleotides read TGTGCCAGCAGCGCTGGCACAGGGGGCGGGTACAATGAGCAGTTCTTC.

This chain links TRBV9 with TRBJ2-5, with D possibly being TRBD1 (6 bases). CDR1 is SGDLS and CDR2 is YYNGEE in the germline V gene. The CDR3 extends over 16 amino acids. V dropped 0 bases and J dropped 4 bases, with 16 bases sitting between them. CDR3: CASSVALGGEGETQYF. CDR3 DNA: TGTGCCAGCAGCGTAGCTCTAGGGGGTGAGGGAGAGACCCAGTACTTC.

In this sample, this clone turned up once. The chain has TRBV5-6 and TRBJ2-7, with D perhaps TRBD2 (6 bases). V dropped 1 base and J dropped 4 bases, with 9 bases sitting between them. The CDR3 is made up of 13 amino acids. Germline lookup yields CDR1 SGHDT and CDR2 YYEEEE. This CDR3 is CASSLYGGYEQYF. CDR3 DNA: TGTGCCAGCAGCTTGTATGGGGGGTACGAGCAGTACTTC.

The rearrangement joins TRBV2 to TRBJ2-1; D is undetermined. The ends were cut back, 6 bases at V and 7 bases at J, with 7 bases in the middle. The germline gives CDR1 SNHLY, CDR2 FYNNEI. The CDR3 spans 11 residues. CDR3 protein: CASSYNNEQFF. The CDR3, as DNA: TGTGCCAGCAGCTACAATAATGAGCAGTTCTTC.

Points on this clone: This same CDR3 is encoded by further DNA sequences in the sample. This chain connects TRBV30 to TRBJ1-4; 8 bases are shared with TRBD1. J lost 7 bases, V lost 0 bases, and 4 bases had no gene match. The CDR3 has 14 residues. Germline V lookup: CDR1 GTSNPN, CDR2 SVGIG (reference sequence). Written as DNA, the CDR3 is TGTGCCTGGAGTGTGCAGGGGGCTGGTGAAAAACTGTTTTTT. Residues: CAWSVQGAGEKLFF.

The chain is built from TRBV2 and TRBJ2-1; D not resolved. Germline lookup yields CDR1 SNHLY and CDR2 FYNNEI. CDR3 length: 12 residues. V was shortened by 2 bases and J by 7 bases, with 6 bases between the two germline ends. In DNA, the CDR3 is TGTGCCAGCAGTGAAATAGTTAATGAGCAGTTCTTC. It translates to CASSEIVNEQFF.

This chain connects TRBV2 to TRBJ2-1; 9 bases match TRBD1. The V segment lost 8 bases and the J segment 7 bases; nucleotides outside the gene matches: 9. Germline CDR1 reads SNHLY; CDR2 reads FYNNEI. This CDR3 has 14 amino acids. The CDR3 nucleotides read TGTGCCAGCCCCCGGGGACAGGGTAGGAATGAGCAGTTCTTC. It is translated as CASPRGQGRNEQFF.

In DNA, the CDR3 is TGTGCCAGCAGCCGGACCAGACAGGGCACAGATACGCAGTATTTT. It translates to CASSRTRQGTDTQYF. V and J are TRBV7-2 and TRBJ2-3; maybe TRBD1 (6 bases). Trimming pared 5 bases from V and 1 base from J, leaving 13 bases between. Looked up from germline, CDR1 is SGHTA and CDR2 is FQGNSA. The CDR3 length is 15 residues. Based on the CDR3 plus reference TRBV7-2 and TRBJ2-3, the full variable domain is GAGVSQSPSNKVTEKGKDVELRCDPISGHTALYWYRQSLGQGLEFLIYFQGNSAPDKSGLPSDRFSAERTGGSVSTLTIQRTQQEDSAVYLCASSRTRQGTDTQYFGPGTRLTVL.